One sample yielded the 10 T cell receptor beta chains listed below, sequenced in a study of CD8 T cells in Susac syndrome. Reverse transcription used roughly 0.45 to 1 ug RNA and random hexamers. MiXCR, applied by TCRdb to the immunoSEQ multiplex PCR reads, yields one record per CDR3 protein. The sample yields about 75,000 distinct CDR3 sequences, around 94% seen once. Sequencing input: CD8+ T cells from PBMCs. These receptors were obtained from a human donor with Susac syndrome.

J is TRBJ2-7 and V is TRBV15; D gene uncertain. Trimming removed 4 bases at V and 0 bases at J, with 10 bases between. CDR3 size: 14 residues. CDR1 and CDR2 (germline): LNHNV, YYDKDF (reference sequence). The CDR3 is CATSIDPVSYEQYF. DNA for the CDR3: TGTGCCACCAGCATAGACCCGGTCTCCTACGAGCAGTACTTC.

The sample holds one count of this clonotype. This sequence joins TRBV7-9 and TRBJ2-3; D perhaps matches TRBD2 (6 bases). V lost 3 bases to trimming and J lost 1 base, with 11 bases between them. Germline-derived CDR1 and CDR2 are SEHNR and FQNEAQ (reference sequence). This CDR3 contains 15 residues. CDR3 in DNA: TGTGCCAGCAGCTTGGGGACTGCCGGCACAGATACGCAGTATTTT. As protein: CASSLGTAGTDTQYF.

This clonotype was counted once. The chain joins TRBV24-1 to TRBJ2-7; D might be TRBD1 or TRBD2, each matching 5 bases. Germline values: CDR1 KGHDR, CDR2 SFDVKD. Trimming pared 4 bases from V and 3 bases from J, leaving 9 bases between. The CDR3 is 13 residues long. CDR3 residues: CATSDRGGYEQYF. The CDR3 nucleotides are TGTGCCACCAGTGACCGGGGCGGCTACGAGCAGTACTTC.

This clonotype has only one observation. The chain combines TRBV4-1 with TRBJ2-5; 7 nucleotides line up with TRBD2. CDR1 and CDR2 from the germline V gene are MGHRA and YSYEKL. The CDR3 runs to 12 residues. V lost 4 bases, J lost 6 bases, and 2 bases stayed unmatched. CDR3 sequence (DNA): TGCGCCAGCAGCCCAGCGGGAAAGACCCAGTACTTC. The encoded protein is CASSPAGKTQYF.

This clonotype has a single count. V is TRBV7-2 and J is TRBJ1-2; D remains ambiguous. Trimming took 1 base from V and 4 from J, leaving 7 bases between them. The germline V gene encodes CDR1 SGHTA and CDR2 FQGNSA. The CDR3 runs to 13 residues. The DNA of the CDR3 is TGTGCCAGCAGCTTAGAATTCTTCTATGGCTACACCTTC. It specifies CASSLEFFYGYTF.

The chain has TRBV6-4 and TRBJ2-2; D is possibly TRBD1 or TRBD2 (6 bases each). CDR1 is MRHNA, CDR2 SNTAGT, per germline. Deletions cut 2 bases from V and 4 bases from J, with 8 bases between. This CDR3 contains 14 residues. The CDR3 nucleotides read TGTGCCAGCAGTGACGAGGGGGGCACCGGGGAGCTGTTTTTT. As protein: CASSDEGGTGELFF.

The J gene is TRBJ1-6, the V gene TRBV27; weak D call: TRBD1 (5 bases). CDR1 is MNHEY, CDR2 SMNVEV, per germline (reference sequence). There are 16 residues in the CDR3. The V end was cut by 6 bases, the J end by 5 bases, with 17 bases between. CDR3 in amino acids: CASRAPGGNNNSPLHF. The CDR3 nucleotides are TGTGCCAGCAGGGCCCCCGGGGGTAATAATAATTCACCCCTCCACTTT.

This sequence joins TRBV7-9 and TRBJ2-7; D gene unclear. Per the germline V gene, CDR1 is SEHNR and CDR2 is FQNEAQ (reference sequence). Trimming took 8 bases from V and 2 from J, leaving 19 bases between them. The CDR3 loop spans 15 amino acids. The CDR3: CASSVELSPTYEQYF. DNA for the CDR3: TGTGCCAGCTCAGTCGAGCTCAGCCCTACCTACGAGCAGTACTTC.

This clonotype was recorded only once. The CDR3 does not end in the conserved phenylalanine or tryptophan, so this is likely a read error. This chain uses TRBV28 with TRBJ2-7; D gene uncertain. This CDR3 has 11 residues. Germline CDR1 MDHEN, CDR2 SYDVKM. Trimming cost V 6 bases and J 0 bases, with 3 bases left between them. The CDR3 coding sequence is TGTGCCAGCAGCTTCTCCTACGAGCAGTACTCC. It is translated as CASSFSYEQYS.

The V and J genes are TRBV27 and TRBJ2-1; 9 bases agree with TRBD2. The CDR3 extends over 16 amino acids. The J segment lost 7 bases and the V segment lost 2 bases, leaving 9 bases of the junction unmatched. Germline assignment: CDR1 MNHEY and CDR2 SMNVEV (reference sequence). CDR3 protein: CASSLTVASGKNEQFF. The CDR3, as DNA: TGTGCCAGCAGTTTAACGGTCGCTAGCGGGAAGAATGAGCAGTTCTTC.